Included here is one T cell receptor (beta chain) sequence, with context. Its antigen is not identified. The sample belongs to a study of T-cell memory formation after mild COVID-19. Study as a whole: Largely, the TCR clusters proved donor specific.

Between the trimmed V and J ends, which lost 6 bases and 10 bases, there was a span of 10 bases. The length of the CDR3 is 11 residues. Germline V CDR1 and CDR2: MNHNY, SVGAGI (reference sequence). 5'RACE with constant-segment primers built TCRalpha and TCRbeta cDNA libraries with UMIs. Each CDR3 protein gets one entry after TCRdb re-called the 5' RACE reads with MiXCR. The table has hundreds of thousands of distinct CDR3 sequences, roughly 13% seen once. Study outcomes and limitations: Contracting CD4+ clones lay largely in CM and EM, with CD8+ ones residing in EMRA.

This chain connects TRBV6-6 to TRBJ2-1; TRBD1 might be the D (5 bases). The specimen sequenced was PBMCs or a T cell subset sorted from them (not recorded which). The receptor was derived from a man aged 18-30 years who had mild COVID-19 (a few samples of this study predate the infection). Cell type and time point are not known. CDR3 nucleotides: TGTGCCAGCAGACAGGATCCAGAGCAGTTCTTC. Its translation is CASRQDPEQFF.